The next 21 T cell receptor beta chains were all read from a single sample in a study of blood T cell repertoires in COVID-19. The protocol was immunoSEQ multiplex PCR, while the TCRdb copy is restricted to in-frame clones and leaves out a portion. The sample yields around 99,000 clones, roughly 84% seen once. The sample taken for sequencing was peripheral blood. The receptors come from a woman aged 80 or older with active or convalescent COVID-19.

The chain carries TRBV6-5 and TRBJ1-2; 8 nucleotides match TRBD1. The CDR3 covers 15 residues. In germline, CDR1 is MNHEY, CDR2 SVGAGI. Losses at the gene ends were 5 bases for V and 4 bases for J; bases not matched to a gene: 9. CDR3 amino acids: CASSRTRGQVYGYTF. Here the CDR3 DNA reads TGTGCCAGCAGTAGGACGCGGGGACAGGTCTATGGCTACACCTTC.

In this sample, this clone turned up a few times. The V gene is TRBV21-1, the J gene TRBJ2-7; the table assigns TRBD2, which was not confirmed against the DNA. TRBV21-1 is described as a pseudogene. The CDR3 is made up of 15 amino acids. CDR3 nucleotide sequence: TGTGCCAGCAGCAAAGTCCGGGTCATAGCCTACGAGCAGTACTTC. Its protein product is CASSKVRVIAYEQYF.

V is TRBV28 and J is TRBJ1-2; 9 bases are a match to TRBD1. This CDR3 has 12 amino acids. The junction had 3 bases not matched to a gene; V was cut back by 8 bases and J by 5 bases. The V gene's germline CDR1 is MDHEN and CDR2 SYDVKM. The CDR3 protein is CASGDREYGYTF. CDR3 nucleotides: TGTGCCAGCGGGGACAGGGAGTATGGCTACACCTTC.

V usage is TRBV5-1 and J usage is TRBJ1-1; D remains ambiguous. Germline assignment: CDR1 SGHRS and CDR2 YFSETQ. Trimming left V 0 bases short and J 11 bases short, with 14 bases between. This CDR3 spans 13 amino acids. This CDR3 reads CASSLAGGQEAFF. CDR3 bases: TGCGCCAGCAGCTTGGCGGGAGGCCAGGAGGCTTTCTTT.

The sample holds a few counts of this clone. CDR3 loop: CASSYSSYFYEQYF. The CDR3 DNA follows: TGTGCCAGCAGTTACTCGTCCTATTTCTACGAGCAGTACTTC. The chain combines TRBV6-5 with TRBJ2-7; D unclear. CDR1 is MNHEY, CDR2 SVGAGI, per germline. The CDR3 covers 14 residues. V was clipped by 0 bases and J by 3 bases, with 9 bases between them.

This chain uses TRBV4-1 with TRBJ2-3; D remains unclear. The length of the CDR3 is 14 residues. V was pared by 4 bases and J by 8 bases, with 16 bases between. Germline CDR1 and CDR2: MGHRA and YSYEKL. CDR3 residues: CASSPDRSSGTQYF. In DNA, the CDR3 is TGCGCCAGCAGCCCAGATAGAAGTTCGGGTACGCAGTATTTT.

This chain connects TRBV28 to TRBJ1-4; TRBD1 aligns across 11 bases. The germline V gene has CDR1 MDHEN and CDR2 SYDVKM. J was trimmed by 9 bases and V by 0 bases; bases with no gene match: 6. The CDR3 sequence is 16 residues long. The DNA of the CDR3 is TGTGCCAGCAGTTTATGGCGGACAGGGGGCGTGAAAAAACTGTTTTTT. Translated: CASSLWRTGGVKKLFF.

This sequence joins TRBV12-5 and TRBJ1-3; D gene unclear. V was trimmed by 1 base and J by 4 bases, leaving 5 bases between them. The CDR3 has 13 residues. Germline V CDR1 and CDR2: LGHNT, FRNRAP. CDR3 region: CASGLGRGNTIYF. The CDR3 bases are TGTGCTAGTGGTTTGGGGAGAGGAAACACCATATATTTT.

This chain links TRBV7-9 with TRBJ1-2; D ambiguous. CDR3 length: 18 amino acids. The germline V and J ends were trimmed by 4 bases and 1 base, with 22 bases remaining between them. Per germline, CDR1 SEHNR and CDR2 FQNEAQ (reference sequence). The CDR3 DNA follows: TGTGCCAGCAGCTCTACGCCGGCTAGTCGCATAGTTAACTATGGCTACACCTTC. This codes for CASSSTPASRIVNYGYTF.

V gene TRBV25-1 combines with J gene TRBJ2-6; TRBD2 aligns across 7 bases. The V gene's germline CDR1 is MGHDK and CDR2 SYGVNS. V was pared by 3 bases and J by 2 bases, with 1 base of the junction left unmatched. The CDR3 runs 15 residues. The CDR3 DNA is TGTGCCAGCAGTGAGGCGGGAGCTGGGGCCAACGTCCTGACTTTC. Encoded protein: CASSEAGAGANVLTF.

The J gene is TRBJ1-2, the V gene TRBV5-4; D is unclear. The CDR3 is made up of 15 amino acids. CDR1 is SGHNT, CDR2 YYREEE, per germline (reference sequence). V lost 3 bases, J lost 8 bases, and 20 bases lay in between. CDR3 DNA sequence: TGTGCCAGCAGCTCGGAGGGCTCCAGGAATGGGGGCTACACCTTC. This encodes CASSSEGSRNGGYTF.

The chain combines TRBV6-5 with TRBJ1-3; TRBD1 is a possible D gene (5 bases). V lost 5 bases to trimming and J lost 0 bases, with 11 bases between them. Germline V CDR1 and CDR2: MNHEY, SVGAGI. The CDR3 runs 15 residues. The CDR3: CASSRGGSSGNTIYF. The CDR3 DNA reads TGTGCCAGCAGTCGGGGGGGGAGCTCTGGAAACACCATATATTTT.

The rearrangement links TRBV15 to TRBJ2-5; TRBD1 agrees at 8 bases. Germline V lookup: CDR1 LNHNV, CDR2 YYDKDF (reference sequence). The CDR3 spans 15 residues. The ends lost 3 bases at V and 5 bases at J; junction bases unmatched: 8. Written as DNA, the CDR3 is TGTGCCACCAGCAGGGTGGGACAGGTGGGGGAGACCCAGTACTTC. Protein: CATSRVGQVGETQYF.

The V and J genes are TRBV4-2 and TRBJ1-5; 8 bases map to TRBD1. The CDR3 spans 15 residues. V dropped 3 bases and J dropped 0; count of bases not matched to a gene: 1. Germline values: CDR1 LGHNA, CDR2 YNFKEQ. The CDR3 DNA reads TGTGCCAGCAGCCAGGACAGGGTTAGCAATCAGCCCCAGCATTTT. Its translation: CASSQDRVSNQPQHF.

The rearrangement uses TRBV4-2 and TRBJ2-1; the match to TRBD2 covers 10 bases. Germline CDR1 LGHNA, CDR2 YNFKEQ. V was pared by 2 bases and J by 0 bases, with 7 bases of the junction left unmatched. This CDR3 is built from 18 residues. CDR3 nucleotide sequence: TGTGCCAGCAGCCAATATAGCGGGAGGTTGAGCTCCTACAATGAGCAGTTCTTC. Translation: CASSQYSGRLSSYNEQFF.

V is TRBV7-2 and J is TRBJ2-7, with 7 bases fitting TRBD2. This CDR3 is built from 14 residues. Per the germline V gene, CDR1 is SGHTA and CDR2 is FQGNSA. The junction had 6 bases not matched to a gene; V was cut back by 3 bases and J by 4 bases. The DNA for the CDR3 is TGTGCCAGCAGCTTGTTGGGAGGGCCTTACGAGCAGTACTTC. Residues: CASSLLGGPYEQYF.

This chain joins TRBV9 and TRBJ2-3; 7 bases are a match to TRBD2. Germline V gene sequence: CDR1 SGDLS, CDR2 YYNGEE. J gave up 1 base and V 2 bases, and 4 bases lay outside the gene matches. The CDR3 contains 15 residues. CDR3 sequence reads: CASSVPSGGTDTQYF. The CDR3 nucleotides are TGTGCCAGCAGCGTGCCTAGCGGAGGCACAGATACGCAGTATTTT. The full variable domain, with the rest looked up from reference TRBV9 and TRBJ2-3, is DSGVTQTPKHLITATGQRVTLRCSPRSGDLSVYWYQQSLDQGLQFLIQYYNGEERAKGNILERFSAQQFPDLHSELNLSSLELGDSALYFCASSVPSGGTDTQYFGPGTRLTVL.

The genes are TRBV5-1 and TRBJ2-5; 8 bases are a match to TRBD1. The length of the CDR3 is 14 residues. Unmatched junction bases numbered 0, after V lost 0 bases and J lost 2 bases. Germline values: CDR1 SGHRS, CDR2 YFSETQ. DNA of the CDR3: TGCGCCAGCAGCTTGGGGACAGGGCAAGAGACCCAGTACTTC. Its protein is CASSLGTGQETQYF.

The CDR3 coding sequence is TGTGCCAGCAGTTTGGCTGCTCAGTTCTTC. Amino acids: CASSLAAQFF. The chain couples TRBV28 to TRBJ2-1, with unresolved D. V gave up 3 bases and J gave up 13 bases, with 7 bases separating them. CDR1 and CDR2 from the germline V gene are MDHEN and SYDVKM. The CDR3 contains 10 residues.

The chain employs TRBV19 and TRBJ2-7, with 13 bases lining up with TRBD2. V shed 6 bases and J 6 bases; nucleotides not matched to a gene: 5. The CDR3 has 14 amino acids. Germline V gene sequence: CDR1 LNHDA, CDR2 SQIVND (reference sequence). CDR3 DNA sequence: TGTGCCAGTAGGCCGACTAGCGGGAGGAGCGAGCAGTACTTC. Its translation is CASRPTSGRSEQYF.

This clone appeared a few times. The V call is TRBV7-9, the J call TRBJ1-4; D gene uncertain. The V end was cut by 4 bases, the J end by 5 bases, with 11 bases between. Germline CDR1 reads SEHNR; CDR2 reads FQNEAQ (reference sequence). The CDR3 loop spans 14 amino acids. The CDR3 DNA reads TGTGCCAGCAGCTGGTTTGACACAAATGAAAAACTGTTTTTT. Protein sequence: CASSWFDTNEKLFF.